Listed below are T cell receptor beta chains from one sample, sequenced in a study of identical twins. Each CDR3 protein gets one entry after TCRdb re-called the 5' RACE reads with MiXCR. This table holds 1.5 million to 2 million distinct CDR3 sequences, about 30% found once. The sequenced sample was cord blood. The receptors here all came from a newborn girl in good health. Both conserved end residues are part of each CDR3. Each record gives: D gene, clone size, J gene, V gene, CDR3 DNA, CDR3 protein. The D gene is left open where the match is weak. A clone size is listed for some rows: how often the clone was seen (once, few, many), or a class if it is expanded.

-	many	TRBJ1-1	TRBV6-2/TRBV6-3	TGTGCCAGCAGTTACCCGGGGGAAGCTTTCTTT	CASSYPGEAFF
TRBD2	-	TRBJ2-5	TRBV20-1	TGCAGTGCTAGGGAATCTAGCGGGAGTTTGGAGACCCAGTACTTC	CSARESSGSLETQYF
-	few	TRBJ2-3	TRBV28	TGTGCCAGCAGTAAGGCCGGGGCAAACACAGATACGCAGTATTTT	CASSKAGANTDTQYF
TRBD2	few	TRBJ2-1	TRBV4-1	TGCGCCAGCAGAGCCAAAGCGGGATACAATGAGCAGTTCTTC	CASRAKAGYNEQFF
-	-	TRBJ1-2	TRBV5-1	TGCGCCAGCAGCCCCGAGGGGAGGGACTATGGCTACACCTTC	CASSPEGRDYGYTF
-	-	TRBJ1-2	TRBV20-1	TGCAGTGCTAGGAGGCGGCCCAATGGCTATGGCTACACCTTC	CSARRRPNGYGYTF
TRBD2	-	TRBJ2-7	TRBV28	TGTGCCAGCAAAAGCGGGAGGGCCAGATCCTACGAGCAGTACTTC	CASKSGRARSYEQYF
-	-	TRBJ2-7	TRBV29-1	TGCAGCGTTGTATCGACAGCATACGAGCAGTACTTC	CSVVSTAYEQYF
-	-	TRBJ2-3	TRBV28	TGTGCCAGCAGTCCGTTCCTAGGGTCAGATACGCAGTATTTT	CASSPFLGSDTQYF
-	-	TRBJ1-2	TRBV5-1	TGCGCCAGCAGCTTCGGGTTTACTAACTATGGCTACACCTTC	CASSFGFTNYGYTF
-	-	TRBJ2-2	TRBV6-5	TGTGCCAGCAGTTACGCCAGCGGGTTCGCGAACACCGGGGAGCTGTTTTTT	CASSYASGFANTGELFF
-	many	TRBJ2-7	TRBV2	TGTGCCAGCAGTGCGGGGCCTAGAGTCACCTACGAGCAGTACTTC	CASSAGPRVTYEQYF
TRBD2	-	TRBJ2-7	TRBV20-1	TGCAGCCCTACTAGCGTCTCCTACGAGCAGTACTTC	CSPTSVSYEQYF
-	few	TRBJ1-5	TRBV24-1	TGTGCCACCAGTTCGACAGCGCATAGCAATCAGCCCCAGCATTTT	CATSSTAHSNQPQHF
-	-	TRBJ2-3	TRBV5-1	TGCGCCAGCAGCTTGGGGTCATATCGCACAGATACGCAGTATTTT	CASSLGSYRTDTQYF
-	few	TRBJ2-1	TRBV19	TGTGCCAGTAGTATGGTAGTGAGGTCCTACAATGAGCAGTTCTTC	CASSMVVRSYNEQFF
-	few	TRBJ2-2	TRBV12-3/TRBV12-4	TGTGCCAGCAGTGGACGGGGGCTGAACACCGGGGAGCTGTTTTTT	CASSGRGLNTGELFF
TRBD2	-	TRBJ2-7	TRBV20-1	TGCAGTGCTACACCACTAGCGGGGGGGCCCCATTCCTACGAGCAGTACTTC	CSATPLAGGPHSYEQYF
-	few	TRBJ1-4	TRBV12-3/TRBV12-4	TGTGCCAGCAGGGAGAGGACGGGGGTTTGGGAAAAACTGTTTTTT	CASRERTGVWEKLFF
-	few	TRBJ2-7	TRBV2	TGTGCCAGCAGTGACTACGAATACGAGCAGTACTTC	CASSDYEYEQYF
-	-	TRBJ1-5	TRBV7-2	TGTGCCAGCAGCTTAGGGGCGAGTAGGGACCATCAGCCCCAGCATTTT	CASSLGASRDHQPQHF
-	-	TRBJ1-5	TRBV20-1	TGCAGTGCTAGACCTTACATCAATCAGCCCCAGCATTTT	CSARPYINQPQHF
-	few	TRBJ2-1	TRBV21-1	TGTGCCAGCAGAGGGACTAGCGGGAGGGCCCCCTACAATGAGCAGTTCTTC	CASRGTSGRAPYNEQFF
-	-	TRBJ1-2	TRBV10-3	TGTGCCATCAGTGAGTCCCCGCGGACAGTACTCTATTACACCTTC	CAISESPRTVLYYTF
TRBD1	-	TRBJ1-2	TRBV20-1	TGCAGTGCTAGATACATTGGAAGTCAGGGGGCTGGCTACACCTTC	CSARYIGSQGAGYTF
TRBD2	-	TRBJ2-1	TRBV25-1	TGTGCCAGCAGTGTGGGGGTGCTAGCGGGGCGCAATGAGCAGTTCTTC	CASSVGVLAGRNEQFF
-	-	TRBJ1-4	TRBV20-1	TGCATTGCTAGTAAGGGTGTTAATGAAAAACTGTTTTTT	CIASKGVNEKLFF
TRBD1	-	TRBJ2-4	TRBV10-3	TGTGCCATCAGTGGGCAGGACAGGGGCGGGAAAGAGCAGTACTTC	CAISGQDRGGKEQYF
-	few	TRBJ1-1	TRBV11-3	TGTGCCAGCAGCCGACTCTGGAACACTGAAGCTTTCTTT	CASSRLWNTEAFF
-	-	TRBJ2-5	TRBV20-1	TGCAGTATTAGCGGATCGGAGACCCAGTACTTC	CSISGSETQYF
TRBD1	-	TRBJ1-2	TRBV25-1	TGTGCCAGCTCGGACAGGGTGTTTGGTGGCTACACCTTC	CASSDRVFGGYTF
-	-	TRBJ1-1	TRBV9	TGTGCCTGCAGCGTAGACGCGCAGGGTGGGACTGAAGCTTTCTTT	CACSVDAQGGTEAFF
-	few	TRBJ2-1	TRBV4-2	TGTGCCAGCAGCCAGAACAACTACAATGAGCAGTTCTTC	CASSQNNYNEQFF
-	-	TRBJ2-7	TRBV5-1	TGCGCCAGCAGCTTTGAGGGCTCACCCACCTACGAGCAGTACTTC	CASSFEGSPTYEQYF
-	many	TRBJ1-6	TRBV12-3/TRBV12-4	TGTGCCAGCAGTTTGCCAGGGAGATATAATTCACCCCTCCACTTT	CASSLPGRYNSPLHF
TRBD1	-	TRBJ2-5	TRBV12-3/TRBV12-4	TGTGCCAGCAGTTTACGCCGAGGGACAGCGGTTCAAGAGACCCAGTACTTC	CASSLRRGTAVQETQYF